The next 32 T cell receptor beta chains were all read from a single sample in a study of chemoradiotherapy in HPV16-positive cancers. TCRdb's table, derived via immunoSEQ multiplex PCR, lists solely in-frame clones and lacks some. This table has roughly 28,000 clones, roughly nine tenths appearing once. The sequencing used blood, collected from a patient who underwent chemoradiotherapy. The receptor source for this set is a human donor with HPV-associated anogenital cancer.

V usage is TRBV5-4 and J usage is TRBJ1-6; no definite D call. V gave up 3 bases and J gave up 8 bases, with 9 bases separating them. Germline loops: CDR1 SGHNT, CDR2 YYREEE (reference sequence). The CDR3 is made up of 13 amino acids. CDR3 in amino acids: CASSSRIDSPLHF. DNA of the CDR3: TGTGCCAGCAGCTCGCGGATTGATTCACCCCTCCACTTT. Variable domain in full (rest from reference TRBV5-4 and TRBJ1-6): ETGVTQSPTHLIKTRGQQVTLRCSSQSGHNTVSWYQQALGQGPQFIFQYYREEENGRGNFPPRFSGLQFPNYSSELNVNALELDDSALYLCASSSRIDSPLHFGNGTRLTVT.

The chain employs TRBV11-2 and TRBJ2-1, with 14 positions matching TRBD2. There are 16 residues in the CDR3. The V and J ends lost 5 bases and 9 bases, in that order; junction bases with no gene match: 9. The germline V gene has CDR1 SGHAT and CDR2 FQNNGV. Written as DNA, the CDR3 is TGTGCCAGCAGCACCGGACTAGCGGGGGGACGGGTTGAGCAGTTCTTC. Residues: CASSTGLAGGRVEQFF.

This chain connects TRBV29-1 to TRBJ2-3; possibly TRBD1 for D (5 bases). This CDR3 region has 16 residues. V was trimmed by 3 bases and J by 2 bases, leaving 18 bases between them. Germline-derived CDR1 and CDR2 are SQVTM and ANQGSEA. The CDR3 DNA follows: TGCAGCGTTGATAAGGGTGACAGCCTTCACACAGATACGCAGTATTTT. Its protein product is CSVDKGDSLHTDTQYF.

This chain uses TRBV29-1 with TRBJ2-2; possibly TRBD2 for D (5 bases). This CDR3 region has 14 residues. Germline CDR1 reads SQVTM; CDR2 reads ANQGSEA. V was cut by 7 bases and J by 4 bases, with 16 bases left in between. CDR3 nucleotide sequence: TGCAGCGATATCCCCAAGGCGGGCACCGGGGAGCTGTTTTTT. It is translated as CSDIPKAGTGELFF.

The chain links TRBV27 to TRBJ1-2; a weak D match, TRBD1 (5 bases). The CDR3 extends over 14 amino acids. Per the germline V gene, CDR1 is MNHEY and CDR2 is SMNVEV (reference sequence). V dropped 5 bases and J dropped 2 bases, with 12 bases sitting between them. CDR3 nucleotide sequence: TGTGCCAGCAGTATCAGGGAGAACAACTATGGCTACACCTTC. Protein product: CASSIRENNYGYTF.

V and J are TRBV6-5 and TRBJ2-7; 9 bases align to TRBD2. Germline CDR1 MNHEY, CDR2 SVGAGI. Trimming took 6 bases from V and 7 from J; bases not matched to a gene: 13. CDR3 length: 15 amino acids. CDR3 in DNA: TGTGCCAGCAGGGGTCCTAGCGGGGTCCCCAGGGAGCAGTACTTC. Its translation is CASRGPSGVPREQYF.

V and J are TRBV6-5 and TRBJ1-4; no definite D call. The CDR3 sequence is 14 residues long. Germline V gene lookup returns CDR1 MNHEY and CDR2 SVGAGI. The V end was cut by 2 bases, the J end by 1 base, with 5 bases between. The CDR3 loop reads CASSYTGTNEKLFF. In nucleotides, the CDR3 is TGTGCCAGCAGTTACACGGGAACTAATGAAAAACTGTTTTTT.

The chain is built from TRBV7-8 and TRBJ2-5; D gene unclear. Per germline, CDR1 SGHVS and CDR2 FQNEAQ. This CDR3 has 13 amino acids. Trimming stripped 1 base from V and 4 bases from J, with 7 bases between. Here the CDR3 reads CASSLGPSETQYF. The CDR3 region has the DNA TGTGCCAGCAGCTTAGGTCCGTCAGAGACCCAGTACTTC.

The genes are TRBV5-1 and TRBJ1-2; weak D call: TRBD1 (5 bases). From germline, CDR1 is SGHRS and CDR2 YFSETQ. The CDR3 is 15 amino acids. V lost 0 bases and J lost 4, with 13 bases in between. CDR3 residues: CASSLELGQGYGYTF. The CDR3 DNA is TGCGCCAGCAGCTTGGAGCTGGGGCAGGGCTATGGCTACACCTTC.

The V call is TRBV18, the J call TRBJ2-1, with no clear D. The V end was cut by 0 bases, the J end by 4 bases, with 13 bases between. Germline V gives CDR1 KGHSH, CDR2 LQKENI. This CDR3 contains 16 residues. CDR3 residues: CASSPPSMGKYNEQFF. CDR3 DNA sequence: TGTGCCAGCTCACCACCGTCAATGGGGAAGTACAATGAGCAGTTCTTC.

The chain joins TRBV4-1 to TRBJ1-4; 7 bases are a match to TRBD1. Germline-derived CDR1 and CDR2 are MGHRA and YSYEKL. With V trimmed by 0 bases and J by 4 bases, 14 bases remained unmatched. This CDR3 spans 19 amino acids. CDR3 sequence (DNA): TGCGCCAGCAGCCAAGAAAGGGGGCAGGGGGTCGTTGGTAATGAAAAACTGTTTTTT. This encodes CASSQERGQGVVGNEKLFF.

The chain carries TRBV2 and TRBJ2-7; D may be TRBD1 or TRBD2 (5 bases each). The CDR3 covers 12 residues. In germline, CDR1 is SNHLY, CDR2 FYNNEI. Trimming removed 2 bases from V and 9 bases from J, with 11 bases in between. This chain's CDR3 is CASSETSRGQYF. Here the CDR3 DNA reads TGTGCCAGCAGTGAAACCTCGAGGGGGCAGTACTTC.

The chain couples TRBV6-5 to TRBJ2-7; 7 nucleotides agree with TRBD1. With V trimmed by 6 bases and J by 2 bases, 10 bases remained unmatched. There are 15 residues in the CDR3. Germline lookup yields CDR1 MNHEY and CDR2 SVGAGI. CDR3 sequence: CASRNGQVGAYEQYF. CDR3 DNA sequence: TGTGCCAGCAGGAACGGACAGGTGGGGGCCTACGAGCAGTACTTC.

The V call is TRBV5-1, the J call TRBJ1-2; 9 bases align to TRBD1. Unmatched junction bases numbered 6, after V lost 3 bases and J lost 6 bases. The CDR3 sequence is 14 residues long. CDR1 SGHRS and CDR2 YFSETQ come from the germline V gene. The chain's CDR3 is CASSYTGGANGYTF. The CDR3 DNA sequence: TGCGCCAGCAGCTATACAGGGGGCGCGAATGGCTACACCTTC.

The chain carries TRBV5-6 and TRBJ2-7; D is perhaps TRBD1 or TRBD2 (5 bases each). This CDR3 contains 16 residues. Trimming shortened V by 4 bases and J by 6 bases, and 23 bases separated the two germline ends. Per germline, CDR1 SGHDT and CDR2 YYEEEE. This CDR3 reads CASSLSGLGGYGEQYF. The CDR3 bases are TGTGCCAGCAGCCTATCCGGGCTTGGGGGATATGGCGAGCAGTACTTC.

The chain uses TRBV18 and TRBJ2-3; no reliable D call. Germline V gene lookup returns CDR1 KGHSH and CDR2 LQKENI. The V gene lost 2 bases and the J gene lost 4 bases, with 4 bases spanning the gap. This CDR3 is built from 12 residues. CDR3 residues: CASSPEADTQYF. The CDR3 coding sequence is TGTGCCAGCTCACCAGAGGCAGATACGCAGTATTTT.

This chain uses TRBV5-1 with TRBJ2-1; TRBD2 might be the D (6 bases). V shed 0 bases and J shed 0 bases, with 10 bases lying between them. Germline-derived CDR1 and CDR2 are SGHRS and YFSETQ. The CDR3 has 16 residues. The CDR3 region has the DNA TGCGCCAGCAGCTTGGTAATCGGGAGCTCCTACAATGAGCAGTTCTTC. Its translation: CASSLVIGSSYNEQFF.

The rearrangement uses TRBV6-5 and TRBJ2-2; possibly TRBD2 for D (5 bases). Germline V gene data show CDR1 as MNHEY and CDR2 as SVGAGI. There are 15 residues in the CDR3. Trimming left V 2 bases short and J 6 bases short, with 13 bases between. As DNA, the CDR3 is TGTGCCAGCAGTTACGACCCTGAGGGTTCCGGGGAGCTGTTTTTT. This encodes CASSYDPEGSGELFF.

For the CDR3, the DNA is TGTGCCAGCTCACCAACCGCCCAGGTCGGCTCCACCGGGGAGCTGTTTTTT. The encoded protein is CASSPTAQVGSTGELFF. V and J are TRBV18 and TRBJ2-2; D is unresolved. This CDR3 has 17 amino acids. V was shortened by 2 bases and J by 4 bases, with 17 bases between the two germline ends. From germline, CDR1 is KGHSH and CDR2 LQKENI.

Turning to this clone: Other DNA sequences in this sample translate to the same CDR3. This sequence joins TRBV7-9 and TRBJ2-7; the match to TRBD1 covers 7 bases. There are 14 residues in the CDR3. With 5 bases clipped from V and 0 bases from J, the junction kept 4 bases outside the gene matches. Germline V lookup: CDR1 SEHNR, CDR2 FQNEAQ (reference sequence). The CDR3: CASSPGQSSYEQYF. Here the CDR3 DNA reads TGTGCCAGCAGCCCGGGACAGAGCTCCTACGAGCAGTACTTC.

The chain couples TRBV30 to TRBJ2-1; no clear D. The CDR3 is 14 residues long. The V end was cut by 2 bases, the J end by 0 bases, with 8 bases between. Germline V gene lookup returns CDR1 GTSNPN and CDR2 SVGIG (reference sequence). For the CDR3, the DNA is TGTGCCTGGAGTCCGGAGATCTCCTACAATGAGCAGTTCTTC. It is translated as CAWSPEISYNEQFF.

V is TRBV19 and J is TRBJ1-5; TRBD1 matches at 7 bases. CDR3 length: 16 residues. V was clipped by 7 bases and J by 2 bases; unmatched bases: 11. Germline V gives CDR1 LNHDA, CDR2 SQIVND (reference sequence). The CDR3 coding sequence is TGTGCCAGTACCTCAGTGGGGCAGGGGGGCAATCAGCCCCAGCATTTT. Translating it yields CASTSVGQGGNQPQHF.

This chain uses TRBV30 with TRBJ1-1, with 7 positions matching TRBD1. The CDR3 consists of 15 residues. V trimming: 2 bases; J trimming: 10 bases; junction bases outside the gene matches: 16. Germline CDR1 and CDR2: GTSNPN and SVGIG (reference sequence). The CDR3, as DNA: TGTGCCTGGAGTCCGACAGGGCTACCGACGGAACGAGCTTTCTTT. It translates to CAWSPTGLPTERAFF. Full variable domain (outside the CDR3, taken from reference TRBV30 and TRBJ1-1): SQTIHQWPATLVQPVGSPLSLECTVEGTSNPNLYWYRQAAGRGLQLLFYSVGIGQISSEVPQNLSASRPQDRQFILSSKKLLLSDSGFYLCAWSPTGLPTERAFFGQGTRLTVV.

The CDR3 region has the DNA TGTGCCAGCAGCTTGGGCGACGGGGCCGGGGAGCTGTTTTTT. Its protein product is CASSLGDGAGELFF. The chain combines TRBV7-3 with TRBJ2-2; a weak D match, TRBD2 (5 bases). The V gene lost 3 bases and the J gene lost 6 bases, with 11 bases spanning the gap. Germline lookup yields CDR1 SGHTA and CDR2 FQGTGA. This CDR3 is 14 amino acids long.

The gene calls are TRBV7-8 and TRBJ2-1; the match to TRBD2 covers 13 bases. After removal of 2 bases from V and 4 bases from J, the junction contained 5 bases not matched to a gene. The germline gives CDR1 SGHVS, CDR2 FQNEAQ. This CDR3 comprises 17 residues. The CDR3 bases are TGTGCCAGCAGCTTAAGACTAGCGGGGGGAACGTACAATGAGCAGTTCTTC. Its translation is CASSLRLAGGTYNEQFF.

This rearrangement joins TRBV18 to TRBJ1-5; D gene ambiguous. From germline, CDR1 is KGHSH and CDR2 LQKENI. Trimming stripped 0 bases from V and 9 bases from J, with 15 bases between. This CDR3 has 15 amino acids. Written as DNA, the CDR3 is TGTGCCAGCTCACCACCGGGGATCATTGGAGGGCCCCAGCATTTT. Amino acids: CASSPPGIIGGPQHF.

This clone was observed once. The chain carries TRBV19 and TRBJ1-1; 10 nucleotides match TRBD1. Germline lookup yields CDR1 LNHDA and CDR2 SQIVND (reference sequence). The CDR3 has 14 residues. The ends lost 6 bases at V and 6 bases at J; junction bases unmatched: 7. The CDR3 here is CASSVTGGPSEAFF. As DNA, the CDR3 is TGTGCCAGTAGCGTGACAGGGGGCCCCTCTGAAGCTTTCTTT.

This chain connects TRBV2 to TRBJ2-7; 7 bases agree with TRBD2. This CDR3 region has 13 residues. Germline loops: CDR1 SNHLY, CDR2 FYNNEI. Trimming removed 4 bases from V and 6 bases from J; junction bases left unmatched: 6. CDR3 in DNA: TGTGCCAGCAGTGTTACTAGCGATTCCGAGCAGTACTTC. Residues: CASSVTSDSEQYF.

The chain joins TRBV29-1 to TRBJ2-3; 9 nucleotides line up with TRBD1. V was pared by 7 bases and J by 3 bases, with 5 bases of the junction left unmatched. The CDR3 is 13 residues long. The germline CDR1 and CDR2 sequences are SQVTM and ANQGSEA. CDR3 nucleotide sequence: TGCAGCGCCTCCGGGACAGGGACAGATACGCAGTATTTT. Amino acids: CSASGTGTDTQYF.

The CDR3 region has the DNA TGTGCCAGCAGCAACCCGGGACAGGGGATCTATGGCTACACCTTC. Encoded protein: CASSNPGQGIYGYTF. The rearrangement links TRBV7-2 to TRBJ1-2; 10 bases line up with TRBD1. Germline-derived CDR1 and CDR2 are SGHTA and FQGNSA. Unmatched junction bases numbered 7, after V lost 5 bases and J lost 4 bases. The CDR3 has 15 amino acids.

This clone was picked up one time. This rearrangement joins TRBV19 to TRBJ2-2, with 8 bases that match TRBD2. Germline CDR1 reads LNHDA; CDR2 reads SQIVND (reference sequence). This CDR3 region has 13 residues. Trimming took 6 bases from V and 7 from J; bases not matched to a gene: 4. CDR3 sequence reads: CASSGTSSGELFF. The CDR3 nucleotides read TGTGCCAGTAGCGGGACTAGTAGCGGGGAGCTGTTTTTT.

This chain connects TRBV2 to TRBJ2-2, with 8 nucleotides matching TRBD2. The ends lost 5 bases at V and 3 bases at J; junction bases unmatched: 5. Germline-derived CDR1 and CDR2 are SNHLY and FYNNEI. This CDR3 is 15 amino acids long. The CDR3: CASSFSGTDTGELFF. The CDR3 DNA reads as TGTGCCAGCAGTTTTAGCGGGACTGACACCGGGGAGCTGTTTTTT.